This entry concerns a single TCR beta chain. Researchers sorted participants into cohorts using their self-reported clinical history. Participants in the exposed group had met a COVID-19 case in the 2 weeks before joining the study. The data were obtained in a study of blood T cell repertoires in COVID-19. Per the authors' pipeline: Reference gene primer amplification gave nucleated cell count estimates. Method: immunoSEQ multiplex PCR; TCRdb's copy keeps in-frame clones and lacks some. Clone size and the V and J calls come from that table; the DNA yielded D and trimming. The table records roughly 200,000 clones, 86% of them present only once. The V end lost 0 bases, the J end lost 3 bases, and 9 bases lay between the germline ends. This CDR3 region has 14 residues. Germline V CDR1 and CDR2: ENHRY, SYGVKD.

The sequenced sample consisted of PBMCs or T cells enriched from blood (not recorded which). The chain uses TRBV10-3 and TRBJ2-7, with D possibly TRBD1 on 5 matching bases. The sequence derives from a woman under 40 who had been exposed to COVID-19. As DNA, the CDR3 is TGTGCCATCAGTGAGTCGAAGGGGAACTACGAGCAGTACTTC. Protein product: CAISESKGNYEQYF.